These 12 T cell receptor beta chains were all obtained from the same sample, sequenced in a study of shared clonotypes between healthy human individuals. Method: immunoSEQ multiplex PCR; TCRdb's copy keeps in-frame clones and lacks some. The data contain about a million clones, 60% to 85% of them singletons. The sample taken for sequencing was memory CD4+ T cells from PBMCs. The subset here: CD45RA-negative fraction. These receptor sequences come from a man aged 18 to 30 in good health. Some clones in this sample may be carry-over from other donors' samples.

This clone was counted many times. At the DNA level, this CDR3 is encoded by other sequences in the same sample as well. V is TRBV7-2 and J is TRBJ2-3; D not resolved. V was cut by 1 base and J by 2 bases, with 7 bases left in between. Germline V gene lookup returns CDR1 SGHTA and CDR2 FQGNSA. The CDR3 totals 14 residues. Written as DNA, the CDR3 is TGTGCCAGCAGCTTAGATGGCAACACAGATACGCAGTATTTT. The encoded protein is CASSLDGNTDTQYF.

V is TRBV10-1 and J is TRBJ2-3, with TRBD2 matching over 11 bases. CDR3 size: 16 residues. Germline V gives CDR1 WNHNN, CDR2 SYGVQD (reference sequence). With V trimmed by 7 bases and J by 0 bases, 6 bases remained unmatched. The CDR3 spells CASTGLAESSTDTQYF. CDR3 sequence (DNA): TGCGCCAGCACGGGACTAGCGGAGTCTAGCACAGATACGCAGTATTTT.

This sequence joins TRBV18 and TRBJ1-2; 7 positions agree with TRBD1. The trim removed 4 bases at V and 4 bases at J, leaving 3 bases unmatched. The CDR3 spans 13 residues. Germline V lookup: CDR1 KGHSH, CDR2 LQKENI. The CDR3 protein is CASSLRQGYGYTF. In nucleotides, the CDR3 is TGTGCCAGCTCACTGAGACAGGGCTATGGCTACACCTTC.

This clone was detected only once. The J gene is TRBJ2-7, the V gene TRBV11-1; TRBD2 matches at 14 bases. From germline, CDR1 is SGHAT and CDR2 FQDESV (reference sequence). The CDR3 has 15 residues. The junction had 7 bases not matched to a gene; V was cut back by 5 bases and J by 7 bases. The CDR3, as DNA: TGTGCCAGCAGCCGCGGGACTAGCGGGGGCGGGGAGCAGTACTTC. Translation gives CASSRGTSGGGEQYF.

The chain combines TRBV5-6 with TRBJ2-5; 9 bases align to TRBD2. The CDR3 sequence is 14 residues long. Germline V gene lookup returns CDR1 SGHDT and CDR2 YYEEEE. The V gene end was trimmed by 3 bases and the J gene end by 5 bases; junction bases not matched to a gene: 5. The CDR3: CASSSAGGGETQYF. The CDR3 DNA follows: TGTGCCAGCAGCTCAGCGGGAGGCGGGGAGACCCAGTACTTC. Looking up the rest from reference TRBV5-6 and TRBJ2-5 gives the full variable domain: DAGVTQSPTHLIKTRGQQVTLRCSPKSGHDTVSWYQQALGQGPQFIFQYYEEEERQRGNFPDRFSGHQFPNYSSELNVNALLLGDSALYLCASSSAGGGETQYFGPGTRLLVL.

V usage is TRBV7-2 and J usage is TRBJ1-1, with a weak D call TRBD1 (5 bases). The germline CDR1 and CDR2 sequences are SGHTA and FQGNSA. The CDR3 length is 18 residues. V was clipped by 1 base and J by 3 bases, with 21 bases between them. CDR3 region: CASSLDPGCGGEDTEAFF. The CDR3 region has the DNA TGTGCCAGCAGCTTAGATCCCGGATGTGGGGGGGAGGACACTGAAGCTTTCTTT.

The chain combines TRBV2 with TRBJ1-1; no clear D gene. The germline V and J ends were trimmed by 7 bases and 6 bases, with 18 bases remaining between them. CDR1 SNHLY and CDR2 FYNNEI come from the germline V gene. There are 14 residues in the CDR3. CDR3 DNA sequence: TGTGCCAGCATAGTCAGCCGTCCACCCGCTGAAGCTTTCTTT. Encoded protein: CASIVSRPPAEAFF.

In this sample, this clone turned up a few times. The V and J genes are TRBV7-2 and TRBJ2-7; D uncertain. The CDR3 loop spans 13 amino acids. The V gene's germline CDR1 is SGHTA and CDR2 FQGNSA. Trimming cost V 4 bases and J 1 base, with 8 bases left between them. The CDR3 loop reads CASSSPWSYEQYF. Written as DNA, the CDR3 is TGTGCCAGCAGCTCCCCCTGGTCCTACGAGCAGTACTTC.

To note about this clone: A read error may explain this, as a much larger clone is one base away. Other DNA sequences in this sample translate to the same CDR3. The chain combines TRBV7-3 with TRBJ1-3, with TRBD1 as a possible D gene (5 bases). CDR3 length: 13 residues. Germline-derived CDR1 and CDR2 are SGHTA and FQGTGA. Trimming took off 5 bases at V and 2 bases at J, with 7 bases between the two ends. The CDR3 bases are TGTGCCAGCAGCCCGGGGGCTGGAAACACCATATATTTT. This gives the protein CASSPGAGNTIYF.

The V gene is TRBV28, the J gene TRBJ2-3; maybe TRBD1 (6 bases). The CDR3 length is 13 residues. Germline V gives CDR1 MDHEN, CDR2 SYDVKM. The V gene lost 8 bases and the J gene lost 2 bases, with 11 bases spanning the gap. The CDR3 here is CASGDIDTDTQYF. The CDR3 nucleotides read TGTGCCAGCGGGGACATTGACACAGATACGCAGTATTTT.

J is TRBJ1-5 and V is TRBV7-3; D unresolved. Trimming took 5 bases from V and 2 from J, leaving 13 bases between them. Per germline, CDR1 SGHTA and CDR2 FQGTGA. The CDR3 extends over 15 amino acids. CDR3 sequence (DNA): TGTGCCAGCAGCAACAAGGTCCGCGGCAATCAGCCCCAGCATTTT. Its protein product is CASSNKVRGNQPQHF.

This chain links TRBV5-1 with TRBJ2-1; 13 bases map to TRBD2. The CDR3 totals 16 residues. Germline V lookup: CDR1 SGHRS, CDR2 YFSETQ. With 3 bases clipped from V and 3 bases from J, the junction kept 3 bases outside the gene matches. The CDR3 bases are TGCGCCAGCAGCTCGACTAGCGGGGGGCTCTACAATGAGCAGTTCTTC. Translation gives CASSSTSGGLYNEQFF.